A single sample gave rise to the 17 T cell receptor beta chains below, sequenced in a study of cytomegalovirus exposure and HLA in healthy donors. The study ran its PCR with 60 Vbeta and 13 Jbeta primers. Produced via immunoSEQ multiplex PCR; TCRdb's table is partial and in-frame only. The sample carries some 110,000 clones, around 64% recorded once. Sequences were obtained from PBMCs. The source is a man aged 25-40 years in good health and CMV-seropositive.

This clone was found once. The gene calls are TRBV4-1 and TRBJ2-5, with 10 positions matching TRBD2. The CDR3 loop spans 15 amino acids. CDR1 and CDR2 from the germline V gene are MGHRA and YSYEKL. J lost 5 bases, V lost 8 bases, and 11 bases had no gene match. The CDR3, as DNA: TGCGCCAGCGCCGGGAGCGGGGGGGCCAGGGAGACCCAGTACTTC. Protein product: CASAGSGGARETQYF.

For the CDR3, the DNA is TGCAGTGCTACAGGGGAAGCCGAGCTGTTTTTT. This encodes CSATGEAELFF. The chain uses TRBV20-1 and TRBJ2-2; TRBD1 is a possible D gene (6 bases). Germline V CDR1 and CDR2: DFQATT, SNEGSKA (reference sequence). V was shortened by 4 bases and J by 11 bases, with 11 bases between the two germline ends. The CDR3 is made up of 11 amino acids.

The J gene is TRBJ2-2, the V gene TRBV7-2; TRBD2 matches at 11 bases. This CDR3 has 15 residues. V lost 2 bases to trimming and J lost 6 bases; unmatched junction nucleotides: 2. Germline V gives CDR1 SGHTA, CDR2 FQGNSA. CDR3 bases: TGTGCCAGCAGCTTATTTAGCGGGAGGGCCGGGGAGCTGTTTTTT. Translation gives CASSLFSGRAGELFF.

The CDR3 DNA is TGTGCCAGCAGCGTAACCCCAGACTCTGGGGCCAACGTCCTGACTTTC. Its translation is CASSVTPDSGANVLTF. This rearrangement joins TRBV9 to TRBJ2-6; D is uncertain. The CDR3 runs to 16 residues. The germline V gene encodes CDR1 SGDLS and CDR2 YYNGEE. Between the trimmed V and J ends, which lost 1 base and 0 bases, there was a span of 8 bases. The full variable domain, rest sourced from reference TRBV9 and TRBJ2-6, is DSGVTQTPKHLITATGQRVTLRCSPRSGDLSVYWYQQSLDQGLQFLIQYYNGEERAKGNILERFSAQQFPDLHSELNLSSLELGDSALYFCASSVTPDSGANVLTFGAGSRLTVL.

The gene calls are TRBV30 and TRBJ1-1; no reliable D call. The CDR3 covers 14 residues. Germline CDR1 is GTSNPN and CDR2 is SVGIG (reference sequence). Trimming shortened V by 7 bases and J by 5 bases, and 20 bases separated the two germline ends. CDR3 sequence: CAFIKTVSGTEAFF. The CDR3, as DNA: TGTGCCTTCATCAAGACGGTTTCGGGGACTGAAGCTTTCTTT.

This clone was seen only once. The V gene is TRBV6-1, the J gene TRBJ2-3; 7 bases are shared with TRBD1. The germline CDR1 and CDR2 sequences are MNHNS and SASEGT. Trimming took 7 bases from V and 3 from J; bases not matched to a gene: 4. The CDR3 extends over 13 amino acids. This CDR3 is CASKTGLTDTQYF. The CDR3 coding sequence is TGTGCCAGCAAGACAGGGCTGACAGATACGCAGTATTTT.

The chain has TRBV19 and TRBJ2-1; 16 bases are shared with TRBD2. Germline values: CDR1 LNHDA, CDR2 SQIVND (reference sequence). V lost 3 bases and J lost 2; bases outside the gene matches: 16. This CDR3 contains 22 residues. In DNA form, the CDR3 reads TGTGCCAGTAGTATTCGGGCCTACGGGACTAGCGGGAGGGTCCTTCCCTACAATGAGCAGTTCTTC. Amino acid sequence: CASSIRAYGTSGRVLPYNEQFF.

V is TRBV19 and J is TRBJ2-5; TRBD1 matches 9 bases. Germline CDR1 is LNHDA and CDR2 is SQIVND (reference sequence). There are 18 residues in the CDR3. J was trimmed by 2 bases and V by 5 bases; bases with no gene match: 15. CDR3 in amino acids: CASSRGDRVRFSQETQYF. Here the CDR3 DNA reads TGTGCCAGTAGTCGGGGGGACAGGGTGAGGTTCAGTCAAGAGACCCAGTACTTC.

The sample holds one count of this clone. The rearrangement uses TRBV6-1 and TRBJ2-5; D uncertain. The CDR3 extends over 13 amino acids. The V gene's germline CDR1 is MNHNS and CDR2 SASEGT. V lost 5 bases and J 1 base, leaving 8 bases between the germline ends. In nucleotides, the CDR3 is TGTGCCAGCAGTCGAGAAGTCCAAGAGACCCAGTACTTC. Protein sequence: CASSREVQETQYF.

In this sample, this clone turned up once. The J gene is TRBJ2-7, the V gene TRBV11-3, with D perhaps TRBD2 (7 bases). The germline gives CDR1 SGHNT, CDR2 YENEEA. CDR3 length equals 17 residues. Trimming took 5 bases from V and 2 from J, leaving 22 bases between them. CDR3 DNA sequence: TGTGCCAGCAGCCCAAGCGAGGGAGGGGGATACCCCTACGAGCAGTACTTC. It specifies CASSPSEGGGYPYEQYF.

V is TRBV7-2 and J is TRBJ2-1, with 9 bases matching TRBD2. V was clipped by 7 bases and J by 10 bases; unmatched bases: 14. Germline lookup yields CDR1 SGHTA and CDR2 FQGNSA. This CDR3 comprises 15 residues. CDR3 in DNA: TGTGCCAGCACCCTTGTAATAGCGGGAGTTCGAGAGCAGTTCTTC. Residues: CASTLVIAGVREQFF.

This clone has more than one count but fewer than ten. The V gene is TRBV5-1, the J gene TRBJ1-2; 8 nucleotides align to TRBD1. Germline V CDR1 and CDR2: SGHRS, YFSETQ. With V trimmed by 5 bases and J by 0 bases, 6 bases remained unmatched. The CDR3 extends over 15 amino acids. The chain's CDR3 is CASSLAQGANYGYTF. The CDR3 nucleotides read TGCGCCAGCAGTTTAGCACAGGGGGCTAACTATGGCTACACCTTC. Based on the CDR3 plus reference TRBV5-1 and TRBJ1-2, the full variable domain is KAGVTQTPRYLIKTRGQQVTLSCSPISGHRSVSWYQQTPGQGLQFLFEYFSETQRNKGNFPGRFSGRQFSNSRSEMNVSTLELGDSALYLCASSLAQGANYGYTFGSGTRLTVV.

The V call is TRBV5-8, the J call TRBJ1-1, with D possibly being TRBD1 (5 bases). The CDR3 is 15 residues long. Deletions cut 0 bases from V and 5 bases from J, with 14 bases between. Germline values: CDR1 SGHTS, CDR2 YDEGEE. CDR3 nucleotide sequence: TGTGCCAGCAGCTTGGCGGGGGGAGGTGGTACTGAAGCTTTCTTT. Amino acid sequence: CASSLAGGGGTEAFF. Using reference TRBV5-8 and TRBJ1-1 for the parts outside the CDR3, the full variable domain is EAGVTQSPTHLIKTRGQQATLRCSPISGHTSVYWYQQALGLGLQFLLWYDEGEERNRGNFPPRFSGRQFPNYSSELNVNALELEDSALYLCASSLAGGGGTEAFFGQGTRLTVV.

The CDR3 sequence is CASTTDFRGQSLSGANVLTF. The CDR3 bases are TGTGCCAGTACCACCGACTTTAGGGGACAATCCTTATCTGGGGCCAACGTCCTGACTTTC. J is TRBJ2-6 and V is TRBV19; a possible D gene is TRBD1 (6 bases). Trimming cost V 7 bases and J 1 base, with 26 bases left between them. CDR1 and CDR2 (germline): LNHDA, SQIVND (reference sequence). The CDR3 has 20 residues.

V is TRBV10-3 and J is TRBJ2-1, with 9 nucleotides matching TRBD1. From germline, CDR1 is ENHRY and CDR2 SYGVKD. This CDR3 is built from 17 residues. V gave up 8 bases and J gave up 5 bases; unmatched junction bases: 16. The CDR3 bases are TGTGCCATCGGGGCCAACTCCGGACAGGGGATACACAATGAGCAGTTCTTC. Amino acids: CAIGANSGQGIHNEQFF.

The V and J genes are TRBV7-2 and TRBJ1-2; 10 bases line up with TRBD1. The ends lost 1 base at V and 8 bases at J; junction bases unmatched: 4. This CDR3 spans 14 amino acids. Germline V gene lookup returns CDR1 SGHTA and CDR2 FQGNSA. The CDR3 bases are TGTGCCAGCAGCTTAGGACAGGGGGCACGCGGCTACACCTTC. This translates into CASSLGQGARGYTF. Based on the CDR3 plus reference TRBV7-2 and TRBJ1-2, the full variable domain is GAGVSQSPSNKVTEKGKDVELRCDPISGHTALYWYRQSLGQGLEFLIYFQGNSAPDKSGLPSDRFSAERTGGSVSTLTIQRTQQEDSAVYLCASSLGQGARGYTFGSGTRLTVV.

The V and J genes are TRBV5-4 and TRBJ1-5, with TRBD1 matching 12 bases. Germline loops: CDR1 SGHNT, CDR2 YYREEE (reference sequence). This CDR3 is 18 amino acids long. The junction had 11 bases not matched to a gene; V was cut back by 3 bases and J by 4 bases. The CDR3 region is CASSWGQGAHRLNQPQHF. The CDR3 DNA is TGTGCCAGCAGCTGGGGACAGGGGGCCCATCGACTGAATCAGCCCCAGCATTTT.